This TCR beta chain came from a study of T cell responses to AZD1222 COVID-19 vaccine. Study results and limitations: Among vaccine-associated CD4 TCRs, coverage spanned spike, with dominance at 160-218 and 743-854. Repertoire sampling was restricted to post-peak T cell response timepoints. Close to half of spike-specific TCRs reportedly recognize unmutated variant regions.

About this clone itself: Its antigen is unknown.

Here immunoSEQ multiplex PCR was the method, and the copy in TCRdb shows in-frame clones only, minus some. The table includes some 140,000 clones, roughly nine tenths detected once. The CDR3 totals 14 residues. The V gene's germline CDR1 is ENHRY and CDR2 SYGVKD. This clonotype was obtained from an adult in good health. Sequences were derived from peripheral blood, sampled on day 0 of MenACWY control vaccination. J is TRBJ2-3 and V is TRBV10-3; 7 positions agree with TRBD2. CDR3 nucleotides: TGTTCATACGGGGCGGGAGATAGAACAGATACGCAGTATTTT. This sequence encodes CSYGAGDRTDTQYF.